This T cell receptor beta chain was obtained from a study of shared clonotypes between healthy human individuals. The V end lost 3 bases, the J end lost 0 bases, and 13 bases lay between the germline ends. Germline assignment: CDR1 KGHSH and CDR2 LQKENI. CDR3 size: 16 residues. Assay: immunoSEQ multiplex PCR; the TCRdb copy retains only in-frame clones and omits some. The repertoire holds about 2 million clones, 85% to 95% seen once, with 0.1% to 0.15% in the top ten. V gene TRBV18 combines with J gene TRBJ2-3; perhaps TRBD1 as D (7 bases). This TCR derives from a man aged 18 to 29 in good health. The sequenced sample was naive CD4+ T cells sorted from blood. Specified subset: CD45RA+ positively selected. The CDR3 spells CASSPSTGTSTDTQYF. For the CDR3, the DNA is TGTGCCAGCTCACCGTCGACAGGGACTAGCACAGATACGCAGTATTTT.